A single sample is the source of the 21 T cell receptor beta chains below, sequenced in a study of T cells in Graves' hyperthyroidism and ophthalmopathy. The CDR3 regions of TCR beta were amplified from RNA transcripts. The TCR CDR3 was amplified in a first-round RT-PCR using the HTBI primer set. One entry per CDR3 protein, called by TCRdb with MiXCR from the multiplex PCR reads. The sample comprises some 380,000 distinct CDR3 sequences, about 13% of which are singletons, and about 20% rests with the top ten. Material: blood. These receptors all stem from a man aged 30-40 years with Graves' hyperthyroidism that later progressed to Graves' ophthalmopathy.

The gene calls are TRBV7-3 and TRBJ2-2; D ambiguous. V was pared by 8 bases and J by 10 bases, with 23 bases between. CDR1 and CDR2 (germline): SGHTA, FQGTGA. The CDR3 contains 15 residues. The CDR3 bases are TGTGCCAGCTCCCCCTCTCCCCTTCGCTGGGAGGAGCTGTTTTTT. Translation gives CASSPSPLRWEELFF.

This clonotype was picked up many times. The rearrangement joins TRBV11-2 to TRBJ2-1; tentatively, D is TRBD2 (5 bases). The V gene lost 2 bases and the J gene lost 8 bases, with 10 bases spanning the gap. CDR1 and CDR2 (germline): SGHAT, FQNNGV. The CDR3 covers 13 residues. This chain's CDR3 is CASSLRAGDEQFF. The CDR3 DNA sequence: TGTGCCAGCAGCTTAAGGGCCGGGGATGAGCAGTTCTTC.

This chain connects TRBV10-3 to TRBJ1-6; TRBD1 agrees at 12 bases. CDR3 size: 16 residues. Germline trimming cut 4 bases from V and 10 bases from J; bases unmatched to any gene: 8. Germline CDR1 and CDR2: ENHRY and SYGVKD. CDR3 protein: CAISGRSGTGGSPLHF. The CDR3 region has the DNA TGTGCCATCAGTGGGAGGTCCGGGACAGGGGGCTCACCCCTCCACTTT.

V usage is TRBV7-9 and J usage is TRBJ1-2; D possibly corresponds to TRBD1 (5 bases). This CDR3 is built from 14 residues. V lost 4 bases to trimming and J lost 4 bases, with 13 bases between them. The germline CDR1 and CDR2 sequences are SEHNR and FQNEAQ (reference sequence). The CDR3, as DNA: TGTGCCAGCAGCTCCCCGACAGAAGTCTATGGCTACACCTTC. It is translated as CASSSPTEVYGYTF.

This clonotype has a count of ten or more. The rearrangement links TRBV6-7 to TRBJ2-3; 11 bases are a match to TRBD2. TRBV6-7 qualifies as an ORF whose function is uncertain. After removal of 0 bases from V and 6 bases from J, the junction contained 5 bases not matched to a gene. The length of the CDR3 is 16 residues. The chain's CDR3 is CASSYSASGGTDTQYF. The DNA for the CDR3 is TGTGCCAGCAGTTACTCGGCTAGCGGGGGGACGGATACGCAGTATTTT.

The chain carries TRBV5-1 and TRBJ2-7; D possibly corresponds to TRBD1 (6 bases). Trimming removed 0 bases at V and 3 bases at J, with 13 bases between. From germline, CDR1 is SGHRS and CDR2 YFSETQ. The CDR3 consists of 15 residues. The CDR3 reads CASSLVAGAGYEQYF. DNA for the CDR3: TGCGCCAGCAGCTTGGTTGCAGGGGCAGGCTACGAGCAGTACTTC.

This clonotype was counted only a few times. CDR3 sequence reads: CSAIQGAGNQPQHF. The CDR3 DNA reads as TGCAGTGCTATACAGGGGGCTGGCAATCAGCCCCAGCATTTT. The gene calls are TRBV20-1 and TRBJ1-5, with 9 bases aligning to TRBD1. The CDR3 runs to 14 residues. CDR1 DFQATT and CDR2 SNEGSKA come from the germline V gene (reference sequence). The junction had 3 bases not matched to a gene; V was cut back by 4 bases and J by 2 bases.

This clonotype was seen ten or more times. The CDR3 DNA reads as TGTGCCAGCAGTTCTGGGCCCCCATTGGAGTACAATGAGCAGTTCTTC. Residues: CASSSGPPLEYNEQFF. The rearrangement joins TRBV28 to TRBJ2-1; D remains ambiguous. Germline CDR1 reads MDHEN; CDR2 reads SYDVKM. Trimming cost V 4 bases and J 4 bases, with 17 bases left between them. There are 16 residues in the CDR3.

This clonotype has ten or more counts. The V call is TRBV28, the J call TRBJ1-2; the match to TRBD1 covers 7 bases. Germline V CDR1 and CDR2: MDHEN, SYDVKM. Germline trimming cut 7 bases from V and 6 bases from J; bases unmatched to any gene: 11. The CDR3 is made up of 14 amino acids. The CDR3 nucleotides read TGTGCCAGCACCAATCGGGGTACAGGGGATGGCTACACCTTC. Amino acid sequence: CASTNRGTGDGYTF.

This clonotype was picked up many times. J is TRBJ1-2 and V is TRBV12-5; TRBD1 matches 10 bases. This CDR3 spans 16 amino acids. The germline CDR1 and CDR2 sequences are LGHNT and FRNRAP. The V gene end was trimmed by 0 bases and the J gene end by 3 bases; junction bases not matched to a gene: 4. The CDR3 DNA is TGTGCTAGTGGTTTGGTACGAGGACAGGGGGACTATGGCTACACCTTC. Protein: CASGLVRGQGDYGYTF. The complete variable domain, with remaining parts taken from reference TRBV12-5 and TRBJ1-2, reads DARVTQTPRHKVTEMGQEVTMRCQPILGHNTVFWYRQTMMQGLELLAYFRNRAPLDDSGMPKDRFSAEMPDATLATLKIQPSEPRDSAVYFCASGLVRGQGDYGYTFGSGTRLTVV.

This clonotype has at least ten counts. This sequence joins TRBV29-1 and TRBJ1-4, with no clear D. The V gene lost 5 bases and the J gene lost 0 bases, with 7 bases spanning the gap. Germline CDR1 and CDR2: SQVTM and ANQGSEA. The length of the CDR3 is 13 residues. As DNA, the CDR3 is TGCAGCGTTATGGTGGCAACTAATGAAAAACTGTTTTTT. Amino acids: CSVMVATNEKLFF.

In this sample, this clonotype turned up a few times. V and J are TRBV6-1 and TRBJ2-7, with D hard to call. V shed 7 bases and J shed 3 bases, with 13 bases lying between them. The CDR3 is 13 amino acids. The germline V gene has CDR1 MNHNS and CDR2 SASEGT. The CDR3, as DNA: TGTGCCAGCACCGCAGACAAATTCTACGAGCAGTACTTC. This translates into CASTADKFYEQYF.

This clonotype was seen at least ten times. The chain combines TRBV6-1 with TRBJ1-6; D gene ambiguous. Germline V gene lookup returns CDR1 MNHNS and CDR2 SASEGT. The V end was cut by 3 bases, the J end by 4 bases, with 1 base between. The CDR3 extends over 12 amino acids. The CDR3 DNA sequence: TGTGCCAGCAGTGATTATAATTCACCCCTCCACTTT. Protein sequence: CASSDYNSPLHF.

V is TRBV5-1 and J is TRBJ1-2; D is undetermined. The CDR3 is made up of 15 amino acids. Trimming removed 6 bases at V and 4 bases at J, with 19 bases between. CDR1 and CDR2 from the germline V gene are SGHRS and YFSETQ. CDR3 sequence: CASTPDASPSYGYTF. The CDR3 region has the DNA TGCGCCAGCACGCCAGACGCTAGTCCCAGCTATGGCTACACCTTC.

V usage is TRBV18 and J usage is TRBJ2-3; 12 bases align to TRBD2. With 0 bases clipped from V and 9 bases from J, the junction kept 7 bases outside the gene matches. Germline values: CDR1 KGHSH, CDR2 LQKENI. The CDR3 extends over 16 amino acids. The CDR3 bases are TGTGCCAGCTCACCACCGTCTAGCGGGGGGGCCGGGACGCAGTATTTT. This codes for CASSPPSSGGAGTQYF.

The chain has TRBV15 and TRBJ1-1, with a tentative D call TRBD1 (5 bases). The V and J ends lost 0 bases and 4 bases respectively, with 9 bases between them. Germline V gene lookup returns CDR1 LNHNV and CDR2 YYDKDF (reference sequence). The CDR3 has 14 residues. DNA for the CDR3: TGTGCCACCAGCAGAGATCCCAGGGTCACTGAAGCTTTCTTT. Translated: CATSRDPRVTEAFF.

This chain uses TRBV20-1 with TRBJ1-2, with TRBD1 as a possible D gene (5 bases). Looked up from germline, CDR1 is DFQATT and CDR2 is SNEGSKA (reference sequence). The length of the CDR3 is 14 residues. Trimming left V 0 bases short and J 7 bases short, with 15 bases between. For the CDR3, the DNA is TGCAGTGCTAGAGATAGAGGGGTTTTGGGTGGCTACACCTTC. It specifies CSARDRGVLGGYTF.

This clonotype has a count of ten or more. The genes are TRBV7-8 and TRBJ2-6; 8 nucleotides align to TRBD1. Trimming took 4 bases from V and 1 from J; bases not matched to a gene: 3. This CDR3 is built from 16 residues. Germline values: CDR1 SGHVS, CDR2 FQNEAQ. Here the CDR3 DNA reads TGTGCCAGCAGCTACAGGACAGGGTCTGGGGCCAACGTCCTGACTTTC. Translation gives CASSYRTGSGANVLTF.

The chain is built from TRBV19 and TRBJ1-1, with D possibly being TRBD1 (6 bases). The germline V gene has CDR1 LNHDA and CDR2 SQIVND (reference sequence). V was trimmed by 2 bases and J by 10 bases, leaving 11 bases between them. There are 12 residues in the CDR3. CDR3 sequence: CASSIQGRRAFF. CDR3 DNA sequence: TGTGCCAGTAGTATACAGGGGAGGAGAGCTTTCTTT. Variable domain in full (rest from reference TRBV19 and TRBJ1-1): DGGITQSPKYLFRKEGQNVTLSCEQNLNHDAMYWYRQDPGQGLRLIYYSQIVNDFQKGDIAEGYSVSREKKESFPLTVTSAQKNPTAFYLCASSIQGRRAFFGQGTRLTVV.

This clonotype was picked up many times. The chain carries TRBV27 and TRBJ1-5, with D tentatively TRBD1 (5 bases). The ends were cut back, 2 bases at V and 5 bases at J, with 13 bases in the middle. The CDR3 is made up of 15 amino acids. The germline V gene has CDR1 MNHEY and CDR2 SMNVEV (reference sequence). CDR3 DNA: TGTGCCAGCAGTTTAAGCCCAGGGAGGGATCAGCCCCAGCATTTT. Amino acid sequence: CASSLSPGRDQPQHF.

This clonotype was picked up many times. The chain recombines TRBV6-6 with TRBJ1-1; no reliable D call. CDR1 and CDR2 from the germline V gene are MNHNY and SVGAGI (reference sequence). CDR3 length equals 14 residues. Between the trimmed V and J ends, which lost 2 bases and 0 bases, there was a span of 7 bases. The CDR3 spells CASSYVGMNTEAFF. CDR3 sequence (DNA): TGTGCCAGCAGTTACGTAGGGATGAACACTGAAGCTTTCTTT.